The clone carrying this T cell receptor beta chain has only a few counts. Its specificity is unknown. This record comes from a study of OX40 agonist ivuxolimab in advanced cancers. Looking at the study overall: The dose-escalation cohort had hepatocellular carcinoma, melanoma, renal cell or head and neck cancer.

Autoimmune disease history or systemic immunosuppression barred patients. Sequencing used immunoSEQ multiplex PCR; TCRdb keeps in-frame clones, though not all of them. The sample lists approximately 98,000 clones, 84% occurring once. Trimming stripped 3 bases from V and 3 bases from J, with 6 bases between. CDR3 size: 13 residues. Germline loops: CDR1 LNHDA, CDR2 SQIVND (reference sequence). Findings and caveats of the study: Low clonal expansion, among the lowest seen, marked partial responders at 0.1-3.0 mg/kg. Mean expanded clone counts were higher in CD8+ than CD4+ T cells.

This chain uses TRBV19 with TRBJ1-5, with D unresolved. This sequence was found in an adult with an advanced solid tumor such as melanoma, head and neck, liver or kidney cancer. The sample in question was CD4+ or CD8+ T cells sorted from blood, obtained in a trial of the OX40 agonist ivuxolimab. CDR3 loop: CASSILNNQPQHF. CDR3 nucleotide sequence: TGTGCCAGTAGTATCCTGAACAATCAGCCCCAGCATTTT.